This TCR beta chain was found in a study of spatial heterogeneity in lung cancer. Regarding the study as a whole: Higher tumor mutation counts went along with higher counts of expanded intratumoral alpha and beta TCRs.

Germline V gene lookup returns CDR1 SGHVS and CDR2 FQNEAQ. The CDR3 has 12 residues. Trimming removed 5 bases from V and 6 bases from J, with 11 bases in between. This sample's time point: sample taken at primary tumor resection. Material for sequencing was whole RNA from tumor, nontumor lung or frozen PBMC, left unsorted. Only a few counts were recorded for this clonotype. Its antigen is not identified. Since the library was made to target alpha chains, this beta chain is a stray read and its abundance is not meaningful. TCRdb re-analysed the 5' RACE reads in MiXCR, keeping a single row per CDR3 protein. The sample yields about 9,800 distinct CDR3 sequences, 45% to 65% seen once.

V gene TRBV7-8 combines with J gene TRBJ2-7; TRBD1 is a possible D gene (7 bases). This sample comprised lung tumor tissue, obtained at surgery. The clonotype was recovered from a female donor with early-stage non-small cell lung cancer. This chain's CDR3 is CASSTQGGEQYF. For the CDR3, the DNA is TGTGCCAGCAGCACCCAGGGGGGCGAGCAGTACTTC.